Presented here are 7 T cell receptor beta chains from one specimen sequenced in a study of T cell responses to AZD1222 COVID-19 vaccine. TCRdb's copy holds only in-frame clones and misses some; the assay was immunoSEQ multiplex PCR. The sample shows roughly 110,000 clones, approximately 92% of them seen only once. Sequences were derived from peripheral blood, sampled 28 days after the second AZD1222 dose. Every receptor here comes from an adult who received the AZD1222 COVID-19 vaccine.

This chain uses TRBV10-3 with TRBJ2-1, with D possibly TRBD2 on 5 matching bases. Trimming removed 1 base from V and 0 bases from J, with 7 bases in between. The CDR3 loop spans 15 amino acids. Germline assignment: CDR1 ENHRY and CDR2 SYGVKD. This CDR3 reads CAISEFGVSYNEQFF. DNA of the CDR3: TGTGCCATCAGTGAGTTCGGGGTCTCCTACAATGAGCAGTTCTTC.

V is TRBV9 and J is TRBJ2-7; 12 bases line up with TRBD2. J was trimmed by 3 bases and V by 4 bases; bases with no gene match: 8. CDR3 length: 16 residues. Germline loops: CDR1 SGDLS, CDR2 YYNGEE. Written as DNA, the CDR3 is TGTGCCAGCAGCCCGCGACTAGCGGGAGATCTCTACGAGCAGTACTTC. Amino acids: CASSPRLAGDLYEQYF. The variable domain in full, with the rest retrieved from reference TRBV9 and TRBJ2-7, is DSGVTQTPKHLITATGQRVTLRCSPRSGDLSVYWYQQSLDQGLQFLIQYYNGEERAKGNILERFSAQQFPDLHSELNLSSLELGDSALYFCASSPRLAGDLYEQYFGPGTRLTVT.

This chain connects TRBV11-3 to TRBJ1-1, with 8 bases fitting TRBD1. V shed 6 bases and J 11 bases; nucleotides not matched to a gene: 8. The CDR3 spans 12 residues. Germline V lookup: CDR1 SGHNT, CDR2 YENEEA. The CDR3 bases are TGTGCCAGCAGATCTAGACAGGGGACCGCTTTCTTT. Residues: CASRSRQGTAFF.

The V call is TRBV7-9, the J call TRBJ2-7; TRBD1 matches at 12 bases. The junction had 13 bases not matched to a gene; V was cut back by 5 bases and J by 5 bases. The CDR3 covers 17 residues. Per the germline V gene, CDR1 is SEHNR and CDR2 is FQNEAQ (reference sequence). In nucleotides, the CDR3 is TGTGCCAGCAGCCGCTTGAAATCGGGACAGGGGGCCGACGAGCAGTACTTC. Amino acids: CASSRLKSGQGADEQYF.

This rearrangement joins TRBV23-1 to TRBJ2-7; D unresolved. TRBV23-1 is noted as an ORF with a role that remains uncertain. The CDR3 totals 14 residues. V shed 2 bases and J shed 2 bases, with 10 bases lying between them. In nucleotides, the CDR3 is TGCGCCAGCAGTCAAGCAGGTTCTCCCTACGAGCAGTACTTC. Translating it yields CASSQAGSPYEQYF.

The chain links TRBV5-5 to TRBJ1-4; D is unclear. Germline CDR1 reads SGHKS; CDR2 reads YYEKEE (reference sequence). Trimming took 10 bases from V and 3 from J, leaving 19 bases between them. There are 15 residues in the CDR3. The CDR3 DNA reads as TGTGCCTGTAACTGGGCAGGCTCCTCTAATGAAAAACTGTTTTTT. Residues: CACNWAGSSNEKLFF.

J is TRBJ2-2 and V is TRBV9, with D uncertain. The CDR3 covers 16 residues. Germline V lookup: CDR1 SGDLS, CDR2 YYNGEE. V shed 0 bases and J shed 2 bases, with 11 bases lying between them. The CDR3 here is CASSVVGSFNTGELFF. As DNA, the CDR3 is TGTGCCAGCAGCGTAGTGGGTAGTTTTAACACCGGGGAGCTGTTTTTT.